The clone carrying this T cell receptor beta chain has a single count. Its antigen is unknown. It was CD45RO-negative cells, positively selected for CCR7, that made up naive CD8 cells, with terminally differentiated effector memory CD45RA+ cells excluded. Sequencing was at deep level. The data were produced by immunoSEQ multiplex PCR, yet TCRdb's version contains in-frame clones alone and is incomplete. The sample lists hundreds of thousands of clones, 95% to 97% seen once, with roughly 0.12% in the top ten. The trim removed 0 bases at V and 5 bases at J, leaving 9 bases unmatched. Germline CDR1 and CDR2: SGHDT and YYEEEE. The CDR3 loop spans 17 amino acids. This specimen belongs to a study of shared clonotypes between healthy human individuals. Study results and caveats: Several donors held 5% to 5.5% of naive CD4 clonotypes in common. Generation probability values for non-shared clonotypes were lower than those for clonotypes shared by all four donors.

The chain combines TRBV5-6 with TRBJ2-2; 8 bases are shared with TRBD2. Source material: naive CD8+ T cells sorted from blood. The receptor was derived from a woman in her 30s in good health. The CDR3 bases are TGTGCCAGCAGCTTGGGAGTTAGCGGGGCGGGGACCGGGGAGCTGTTTTTT. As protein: CASSLGVSGAGTGELFF.